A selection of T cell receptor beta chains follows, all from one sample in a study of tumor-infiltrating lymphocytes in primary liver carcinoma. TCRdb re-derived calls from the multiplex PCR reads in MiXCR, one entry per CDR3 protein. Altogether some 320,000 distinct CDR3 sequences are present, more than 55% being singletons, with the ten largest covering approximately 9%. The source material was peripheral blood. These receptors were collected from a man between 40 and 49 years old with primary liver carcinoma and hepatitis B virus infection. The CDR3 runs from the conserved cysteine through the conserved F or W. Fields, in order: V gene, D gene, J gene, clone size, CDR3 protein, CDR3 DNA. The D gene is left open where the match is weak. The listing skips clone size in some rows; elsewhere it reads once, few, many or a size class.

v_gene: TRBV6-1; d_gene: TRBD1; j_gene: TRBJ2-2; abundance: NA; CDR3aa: CVSSGGADTGELFF; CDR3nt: TGTGTCAGCTCAGGGGGCGCGGACACCGGGGAGCTGTTTTTT
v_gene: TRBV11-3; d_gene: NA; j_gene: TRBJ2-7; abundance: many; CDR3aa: CASSSHSENEQYF; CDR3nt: TGTGCCAGCAGTTCTCATAGCGAGAACGAGCAGTACTTC
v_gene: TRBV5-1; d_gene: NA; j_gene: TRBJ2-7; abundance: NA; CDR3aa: CASSGTPAYEQYF; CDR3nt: TGCGCCAGCAGTGGGACCCCGGCCTACGAGCAGTACTTC
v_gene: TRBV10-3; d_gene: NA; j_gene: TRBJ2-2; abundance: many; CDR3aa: CAISESPNPELFF; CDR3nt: TGTGCCATCAGTGAGTCCCCTAACCCAGAGCTGTTTTTT
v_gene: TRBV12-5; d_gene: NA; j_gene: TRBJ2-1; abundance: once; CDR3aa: CASAQDSLEQLF; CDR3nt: TGTGCTAGTGCCCAGGACTCTCTGGAGCAGCTCTTC
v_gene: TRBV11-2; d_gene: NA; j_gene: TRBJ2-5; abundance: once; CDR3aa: CASSLAFGPQETQYF; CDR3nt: TGTGCCAGCAGCTTAGCATTTGGGCCTCAAGAGACCCAGTACTTC
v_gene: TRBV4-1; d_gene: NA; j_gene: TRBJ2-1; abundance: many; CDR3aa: CASSQEKGDREQFF; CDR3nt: TGCGCCAGCAGCCAAGAAAAAGGGGACCGTGAGCAGTTCTTC
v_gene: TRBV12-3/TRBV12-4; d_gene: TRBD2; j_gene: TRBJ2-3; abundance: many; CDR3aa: CASSPTSGSGTDTQYF; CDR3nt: TGTGCCAGCAGTCCGACTAGCGGGTCGGGCACAGATACGCAGTATTTT
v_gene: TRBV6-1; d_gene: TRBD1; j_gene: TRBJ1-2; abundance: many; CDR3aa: CASSAYRGEGYGYTF; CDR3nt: TGTGCCAGCAGTGCCTACAGGGGCGAAGGCTATGGCTACACCTTC
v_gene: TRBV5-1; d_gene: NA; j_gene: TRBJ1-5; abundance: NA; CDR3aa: CASSLLGEQPQHF; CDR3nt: TGCGCCAGCAGCTTGCTGGGGGAACAGCCCCAGCATTTT
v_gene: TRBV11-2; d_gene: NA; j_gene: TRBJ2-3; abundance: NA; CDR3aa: CVSSLQDTQYF; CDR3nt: TGTGTCAGCAGCTTACAGGATACGCAGTATTTT
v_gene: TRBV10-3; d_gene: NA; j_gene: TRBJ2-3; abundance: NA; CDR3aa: CAITGTDTQYF; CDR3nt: TGTGCCATCACTGGCACAGATACGCAGTATTTT
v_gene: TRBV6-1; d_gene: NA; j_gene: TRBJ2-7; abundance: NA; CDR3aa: CASKENSYEHYF; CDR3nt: TGTGCCAGCAAGGAGAATTCCTACGAGCACTACTTC
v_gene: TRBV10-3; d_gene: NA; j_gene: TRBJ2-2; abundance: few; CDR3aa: CAISVGASPTGEPFF; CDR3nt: TGTGCCATCAGTGTGGGTGCTAGCCCCACCGGGGAGCCGTTTTTT
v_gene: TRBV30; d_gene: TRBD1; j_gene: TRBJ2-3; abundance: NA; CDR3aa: CAWTQGAADTQYF; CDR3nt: TGTGCCTGGACTCAGGGGGCTGCAGATACGCAGTATTTT
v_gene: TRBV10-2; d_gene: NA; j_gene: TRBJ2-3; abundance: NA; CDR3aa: CASTVRHTQYF; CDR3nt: TGCGCCAGCACCGTACGGCATACGCAGTATTTT
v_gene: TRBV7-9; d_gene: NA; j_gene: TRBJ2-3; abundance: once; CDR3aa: CASGLGRTVGTQYF; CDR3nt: TGTGCCAGCGGCTTAGGCCGGACCGTGGGTACGCAGTATTTT
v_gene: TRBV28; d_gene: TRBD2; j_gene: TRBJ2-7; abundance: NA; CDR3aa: CATQPGTRLLSSYEQYF; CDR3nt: TGTGCCACCCAACCCGGGACTAGGTTACTTTCGTCCTACGAGCAGTACTTC
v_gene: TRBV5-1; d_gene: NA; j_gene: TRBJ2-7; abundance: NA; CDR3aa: CASSPQAVNTYEQYF; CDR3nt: TGCGCCAGCAGTCCCCAGGCTGTGAATACCTACGAGCAGTACTTC
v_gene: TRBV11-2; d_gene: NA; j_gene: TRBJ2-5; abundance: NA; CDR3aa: CASSLAVAETRYF; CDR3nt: TGTGCCAGCAGCTTAGCAGTGGCAGAGACCCGGTACTTC
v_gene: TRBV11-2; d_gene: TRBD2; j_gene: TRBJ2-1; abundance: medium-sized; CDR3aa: CASSPRLAGYNEQFF; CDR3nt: TGTGCCAGCAGCCCCCGACTAGCGGGGTACAATGAGCAGTTCTTC
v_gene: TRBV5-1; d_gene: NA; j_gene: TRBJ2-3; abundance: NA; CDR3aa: CASSLATGPDMQYF; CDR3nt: TGCGCCAGCAGCTTAGCTACAGGCCCCGATATGCAGTATTTT
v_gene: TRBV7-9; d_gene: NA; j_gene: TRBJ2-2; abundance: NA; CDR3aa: CARIRDTGELFF; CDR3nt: TGTGCCAGGATACGGGACACCGGGGAGCTGTTTTTT
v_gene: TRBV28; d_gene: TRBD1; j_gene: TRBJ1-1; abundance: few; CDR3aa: CASSLTGGQTEAFF; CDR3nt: TGTGCCAGCAGTTTAACAGGGGGCCAGACTGAAGCTTTCTTT
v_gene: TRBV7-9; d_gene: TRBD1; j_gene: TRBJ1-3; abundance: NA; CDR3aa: CASSSGTGAGNTIYF; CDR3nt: TGTGCCAGCAGCTCGGGGACAGGGGCTGGAAACACCATATATTTT
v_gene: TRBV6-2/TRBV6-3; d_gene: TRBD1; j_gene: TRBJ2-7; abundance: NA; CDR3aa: CASRNGQGEQYF; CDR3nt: TGTGCCAGCAGGAACGGACAGGGCGAGCAGTACTTC